The 32 T cell receptor beta chains given below trace back to one sample, sequenced in a study of cytomegalovirus exposure and HLA in healthy donors. The PCR made use of 60 Vbeta and 13 Jbeta primers. The method was immunoSEQ multiplex PCR; TCRdb's version includes in-frame clones alone and lacks a portion of them. The repertoire includes about 160,000 clones, approximately 70% of them detected once, and approximately 6.9% sits in the top ten. The specimen sequenced was PBMCs. These receptors were collected from a middle-aged man in good health and CMV-seropositive.

This chain joins TRBV5-6 and TRBJ1-5; 9 bases map to TRBD1. There are 16 residues in the CDR3. Per the germline V gene, CDR1 is SGHDT and CDR2 is YYEEEE. The ends lost 0 bases at V and 6 bases at J; junction bases unmatched: 7. The CDR3 coding sequence is TGTGCCAGCAGCTTGGGGGACAGGGAGTTTGGTCAGCCCCAGCATTTT. It codes for CASSLGDREFGQPQHF.

The chain couples TRBV5-1 to TRBJ1-5, with D unresolved. CDR1 is SGHRS, CDR2 YFSETQ, per germline. Trimming stripped 0 bases from V and 0 bases from J, with 10 bases between. The CDR3 contains 16 residues. Written as DNA, the CDR3 is TGCGCCAGCAGCTTGGGGTGGGAGAATAGCAATCAGCCCCAGCATTTT. Translated, it gives CASSLGWENSNQPQHF.

V and J are TRBV29-1 and TRBJ1-2; tentatively, D is TRBD1 (6 bases). CDR3 length: 15 amino acids. Per germline, CDR1 SQVTM and CDR2 ANQGSEA. Trimming pared 2 bases from V and 1 base from J, leaving 14 bases between. The DNA for the CDR3 is TGCAGCGTTGAATCTCGTCAGGGGCTTAACTATGGCTACACCTTC. Protein: CSVESRQGLNYGYTF. The complete variable domain, with remaining parts taken from reference TRBV29-1 and TRBJ1-2, reads SAVISQKPSRDICQRGTSLTIQCQVDSQVTMMFWYRQQPGQSLTLIATANQGSEATYESGFVIDKFPISRPNLTFSTLTVSNMSPEDSSIYLCSVESRQGLNYGYTFGSGTRLTVV.

This clone was counted only a few times. This sequence joins TRBV4-2 and TRBJ2-3; 8 nucleotides agree with TRBD1. Germline assignment: CDR1 LGHNA and CDR2 YNFKEQ. CDR3 length equals 16 residues. The V segment lost 4 bases and the J segment 6 bases; nucleotides outside the gene matches: 12. This chain's CDR3 is CASSPRRQGALDTQYF. The CDR3 DNA reads as TGTGCCAGCAGCCCGCGCCGGCAGGGGGCTTTGGATACGCAGTATTTT.

In this sample, this clone turned up a few times. This sequence joins TRBV9 and TRBJ2-1; 7 positions match TRBD1. V shed 0 bases, J shed 8 bases, and the junction held 8 bases outside the gene matches. The V gene's germline CDR1 is SGDLS and CDR2 YYNGEE. This CDR3 region has 15 residues. CDR3 sequence (DNA): TGTGCCAGCAGCGTAGTTGAGGGGGCCCCGGATGAGCAGTTCTTC. It is translated as CASSVVEGAPDEQFF. The full variable domain, its missing parts supplied by reference TRBV9 and TRBJ2-1, is DSGVTQTPKHLITATGQRVTLRCSPRSGDLSVYWYQQSLDQGLQFLIQYYNGEERAKGNILERFSAQQFPDLHSELNLSSLELGDSALYFCASSVVEGAPDEQFFGPGTRLTVL.

The chain uses TRBV5-1 and TRBJ1-6; D gene uncertain. V was pared by 3 bases and J by 0 bases, with 7 bases between. The CDR3 is made up of 15 amino acids. Per germline, CDR1 SGHRS and CDR2 YFSETQ. CDR3: CASSSESSYNSPLHF. CDR3 nucleotide sequence: TGCGCCAGCAGCTCCGAGAGCTCCTATAATTCACCCCTCCACTTT.

The chain uses TRBV5-4 and TRBJ2-1; TRBD1 aligns across 9 bases. V lost 5 bases to trimming and J lost 9 bases; unmatched junction nucleotides: 15. The germline gives CDR1 SGHNT, CDR2 YYREEE (reference sequence). This CDR3 has 16 amino acids. CDR3 nucleotide sequence: TGTGCCAGCAGTCACCCGGGACAGGGACTGGGTGGTGAGCAGTTCTTC. Translation: CASSHPGQGLGGEQFF.

The J gene is TRBJ2-5, the V gene TRBV5-6; TRBD2 agrees at 8 bases. V lost 10 bases, J lost 2 bases, and 13 bases stayed unmatched. CDR3 length equals 15 residues. Germline V lookup: CDR1 SGHDT, CDR2 YYEEEE. The CDR3 nucleotides read TGTGCCTCAACCCCCAAGCGGGGGTCTCAAGAGACCCAGTACTTC. This encodes CASTPKRGSQETQYF.

The CDR3 coding sequence is TGCAGCGCTGGCTTTAGCAGTGAAGCTTTCTTT. Residues: CSAGFSSEAFF. V usage is TRBV29-1 and J usage is TRBJ1-1; D call uncertain. CDR1 and CDR2 (germline): SQVTM, ANQGSEA. The CDR3 loop spans 11 amino acids. V shed 7 bases and J shed 7 bases, with 13 bases lying between them.

The rearrangement uses TRBV5-1 and TRBJ1-2; possible D gene TRBD1, 6 bases. Germline V lookup: CDR1 SGHRS, CDR2 YFSETQ. V dropped 5 bases and J dropped 3 bases, with 14 bases sitting between them. CDR3 size: 14 residues. The CDR3 nucleotides are TGCGCCAGCAGTAAAGGGGGAAGAGACTATGGCTACACCTTC. It encodes CASSKGGRDYGYTF.

This clone was recorded a few times. The rearrangement joins TRBV6-1 to TRBJ1-1; a weak D match, TRBD1 (5 bases). Per the germline V gene, CDR1 is MNHNS and CDR2 is SASEGT. This CDR3 region has 15 residues. Trimming took off 5 bases at V and 7 bases at J, with 20 bases between the two ends. The CDR3 region is CASSKYGQAGSEAFF. The CDR3, as DNA: TGTGCCAGCAGTAAATACGGACAAGCGGGGAGTGAAGCTTTCTTT.

The CDR3 bases are TGTGCCAGCAGTCCCATGGGGGGAGCTAATGAAAAACTGTTTTTT. Residues: CASSPMGGANEKLFF. The chain employs TRBV6-6 and TRBJ1-4, with D maybe TRBD1 (5 bases). Germline V CDR1 and CDR2: MNHNY, SVGAGI (reference sequence). The CDR3 is made up of 15 amino acids. The V end lost 5 bases, the J end lost 3 bases, and 13 bases lay between the germline ends.

The rearrangement uses TRBV7-3 and TRBJ1-4; weak D call: TRBD1 (5 bases). The CDR3 spans 15 residues. Germline CDR1 and CDR2: SGHTA and FQGTGA. The V end lost 5 bases, the J end lost 8 bases, and 18 bases lay between the germline ends. The CDR3 sequence: CASSPSGTLGEKLFF. In DNA form, the CDR3 reads TGTGCCAGCAGCCCCTCGGGGACTCTTGGCGAAAAACTGTTTTTT.

This clone has more than one count but fewer than ten. The rearrangement joins TRBV7-2 to TRBJ2-7, with D maybe TRBD2 (7 bases). Germline V gene data show CDR1 as SGHTA and CDR2 as FQGNSA. CDR3 length: 15 residues. V was pared by 3 bases and J by 2 bases, with 14 bases between. The CDR3 protein is CASSLGGGRAYEQYF. The CDR3 region has the DNA TGTGCCAGCAGCTTGGGGGGGGGCCGAGCCTACGAGCAGTACTTC.

The chain joins TRBV11-2 to TRBJ2-3; 10 bases map to TRBD2. J was trimmed by 3 bases and V by 0 bases; bases with no gene match: 3. This CDR3 is 16 amino acids long. The V gene's germline CDR1 is SGHAT and CDR2 FQNNGV. DNA of the CDR3: TGTGCCAGCAGCTTAGACGAGCGGGGGGGAACAGATACGCAGTATTTT. Protein product: CASSLDERGGTDTQYF.

The chain recombines TRBV29-1 with TRBJ2-1; 8 nucleotides agree with TRBD1. The germline CDR1 and CDR2 sequences are SQVTM and ANQGSEA. V was pared by 7 bases and J by 11 bases, with 7 bases of the junction left unmatched. This CDR3 is built from 11 residues. CDR3 protein: CSGTQGGKQFF. In DNA, the CDR3 is TGCAGCGGGACACAGGGGGGCAAGCAGTTCTTC.

The chain recombines TRBV6-1 with TRBJ1-2; D unresolved. V was clipped by 1 base and J by 7 bases, with 4 bases between them. Germline CDR1 reads MNHNS; CDR2 reads SASEGT. The CDR3 is 11 residues long. In DNA, the CDR3 is TGTGCCAGCAGTGAAGGCGGTGGCTACACCTTC. Encoded protein: CASSEGGGYTF.

V and J are TRBV23-1 and TRBJ2-7; perhaps TRBD1 as D (6 bases). TRBV23-1 is assigned to the ORF class and has an uncertain function. V lost 3 bases and J 0 bases, leaving 21 bases between the germline ends. CDR3 length: 18 amino acids. The CDR3, as DNA: TGCGCCAGCAGTCATTTCAGAAAGACAGGTGACTCCTCCTACGAGCAGTACTTC. Translating it yields CASSHFRKTGDSSYEQYF.

The V call is TRBV7-9, the J call TRBJ2-1, with a tentative D call TRBD2 (5 bases). This CDR3 contains 13 residues. Germline V lookup: CDR1 SEHNR, CDR2 FQNEAQ (reference sequence). V lost 1 base and J lost 4, with 5 bases in between. The CDR3 region has the DNA TGTGCCAGCAGCTTAGGGGAGTACAATGAGCAGTTCTTC. As protein: CASSLGEYNEQFF. The entire variable domain, with the rest obtained from reference TRBV7-9 and TRBJ2-1, is as follows: DTGVSQNPRHKITKRGQNVTFRCDPISEHNRLYWYRQTLGQGPEFLTYFQNEAQLEKSRLLSDRFSAERPKGSFSTLEIQRTEQGDSAMYLCASSLGEYNEQFFGPGTRLTVL.

The chain carries TRBV2 and TRBJ1-2; tentative D call: TRBD1 (6 bases). The CDR3 covers 11 residues. Germline V gives CDR1 SNHLY, CDR2 FYNNEI. V was clipped by 7 bases and J by 7 bases, with 10 bases between them. CDR3 nucleotide sequence: TGTGCCAGCACCTGGACAGTTGGCTACACCTTC. As protein: CASTWTVGYTF.

This clone appeared a few times. The J gene is TRBJ1-1, the V gene TRBV9; D remains unclear. The V gene lost 1 base and the J gene lost 2 bases, with 9 bases spanning the gap. Germline lookup yields CDR1 SGDLS and CDR2 YYNGEE. The CDR3 extends over 14 amino acids. This CDR3 is CASSVRSGNTEAFF. DNA for the CDR3: TGTGCCAGCAGCGTAAGGAGCGGAAACACTGAAGCTTTCTTT.

The chain has TRBV5-1 and TRBJ2-1, with 8 nucleotides matching TRBD2. With V trimmed by 3 bases and J by 8 bases, 10 bases remained unmatched. The germline CDR1 and CDR2 sequences are SGHRS and YFSETQ. This CDR3 contains 15 residues. This CDR3 reads CASSCPGGICDEQFF. For the CDR3, the DNA is TGCGCCAGCAGCTGCCCGGGGGGGATTTGCGATGAGCAGTTCTTC.

The rearrangement links TRBV5-5 to TRBJ1-6; 9 nucleotides match TRBD1. Germline CDR1 reads SGHKS; CDR2 reads YYEKEE (reference sequence). Trimming cost V 0 bases and J 8 bases; bases outside gene matches: 3. The CDR3 contains 15 residues. The CDR3 region is CASSLEGQGDSPLHF. The CDR3 DNA follows: TGTGCCAGCAGCTTGGAGGGACAGGGAGATTCACCCCTCCACTTT.

The chain carries TRBV10-3 and TRBJ1-2, with D perhaps matching TRBD1 (6 bases). The germline CDR1 and CDR2 sequences are ENHRY and SYGVKD. CDR3 length equals 14 residues. V shed 6 bases and J shed 7 bases, with 18 bases lying between them. CDR3 sequence reads: CAISPLGGQVGYTF. In DNA form, the CDR3 reads TGTGCCATCAGCCCCCTGGGGGGGCAGGTTGGCTACACCTTC.

V gene TRBV2 combines with J gene TRBJ2-1; TRBD1 might be the D (5 bases). Germline-derived CDR1 and CDR2 are SNHLY and FYNNEI. This CDR3 contains 16 residues. With 5 bases removed from V and 0 bases from J, the gap between germline ends came to 14 bases. CDR3 in amino acids: CASSPLDRSSYNEQFF. CDR3 nucleotide sequence: TGTGCCAGCAGTCCCCTCGACAGAAGCTCCTACAATGAGCAGTTCTTC.

This clone was observed a handful of times. The chain is built from TRBV7-8 and TRBJ1-4; 7 bases align to TRBD1. Germline-derived CDR1 and CDR2 are SGHVS and FQNEAQ. The CDR3 runs to 15 residues. J was trimmed by 3 bases and V by 5 bases; bases with no gene match: 6. CDR3 in amino acids: CASSHDRVPNEKLFF. In DNA, the CDR3 is TGTGCCAGCAGCCATGACAGGGTCCCTAATGAAAAACTGTTTTTT.

Of note for this clone: The junction shows a germline mismatch at one end, possibly a read error. The chain recombines TRBV7-7 with TRBJ2-1; tentatively, D is TRBD1 (5 bases). Germline assignment: CDR1 SSHAT and CDR2 FNYEAQ (reference sequence). The CDR3 length is 15 residues. CDR3 residues: CASSLAPGARNEQFF. The CDR3 DNA is TGTGCTAGCAGCTTGGCGCCTGGGGCGCGCAATGAGCAGTTCTTC.

The chain uses TRBV5-1 and TRBJ2-7, with TRBD2 matching 8 bases. Trimming at V came to 1 base and at J to 2 bases, leaving 2 bases not matched to a gene. The CDR3 spans 14 residues. CDR1 is SGHRS and CDR2 is YFSETQ in the germline V gene. CDR3 DNA: TGCGCCAGCAGCTTGACTAGCGGTACCTACGAGCAGTACTTC. It yields the protein CASSLTSGTYEQYF.

This chain links TRBV18 with TRBJ2-1; the match to TRBD2 covers 10 bases. This CDR3 region has 15 residues. Germline V lookup: CDR1 KGHSH, CDR2 LQKENI. Losses at the gene ends were 6 bases for V and 5 bases for J; bases not matched to a gene: 7. The CDR3, as DNA: TGTGCCAGCTCCCCGCGGACTAGCGGACACAATGAGCAGTTCTTC. It specifies CASSPRTSGHNEQFF.

The gene calls are TRBV18 and TRBJ2-6, with D perhaps TRBD1 (6 bases). The CDR3 runs 16 residues. V gave up 5 bases and J gave up 0 bases, with 11 bases separating them. Germline loops: CDR1 KGHSH, CDR2 LQKENI. This CDR3 is CASSWDILSGANVLTF. Written as DNA, the CDR3 is TGTGCCAGCTCATGGGACATCCTCTCTGGGGCCAACGTCCTGACTTTC.

V usage is TRBV6-5 and J usage is TRBJ2-6, with D tentatively TRBD1 (5 bases). Trimming pared 2 bases from V and 4 bases from J, leaving 6 bases between. CDR1 and CDR2 from the germline V gene are MNHEY and SVGAGI. The CDR3 covers 14 residues. The CDR3 DNA reads TGTGCCAGCAGTTACACAGGCGGGGCCAACGTCCTGACTTTC. Protein sequence: CASSYTGGANVLTF.

Turning to this clone: Other DNA sequences of this sample code for an identical CDR3. The rearrangement uses TRBV7-3 and TRBJ2-7; weak D call: TRBD2 (5 bases). The CDR3 runs 15 residues. V was trimmed by 1 base and J by 7 bases, leaving 17 bases between them. Germline CDR1 reads SGHTA; CDR2 reads FQGTGA. In DNA form, the CDR3 reads TGTGCCAGCAGCTTAAGAAGGACGGAGCCGGGGGAGCAGTACTTC. This encodes CASSLRRTEPGEQYF.